The 20 T cell receptor beta chains given below trace back to one sample, sequenced in a study of coeliac disease. Only in-frame clones appear in the TCRdb table, and some are missing; sequencing was by immunoSEQ multiplex PCR. This sample has roughly 1,500 clones, with around 60% found just once. The sample was intraepithelial lymphocytes from the gut. Receptors were obtained from a woman in her 50s with celiac disease on a gluten-free diet.

This clone was picked up one time. As DNA, the CDR3 is TGTGCCAGCAGCCTTACCACTGGGGAGCTGTTTTTT. Amino acid sequence: CASSLTTGELFF. The V gene is TRBV13, the J gene TRBJ2-2; D is ambiguous. V was shortened by 5 bases and J by 8 bases, with 9 bases between the two germline ends. Per the germline V gene, CDR1 is PRHDT and CDR2 is FYEKMQ (reference sequence). CDR3 length: 12 residues.

V usage is TRBV19 and J usage is TRBJ2-6; D may be TRBD2 (5 bases). Germline lookup yields CDR1 LNHDA and CDR2 SQIVND (reference sequence). CDR3 size: 17 residues. Trimming pared 1 base from V and 0 bases from J, leaving 10 bases between. CDR3 residues: CASSIVGVTSGANVLTF. The CDR3 DNA is TGTGCCAGTAGTATAGTCGGGGTAACCTCTGGGGCCAACGTCCTGACTTTC.

This clone was found a few times. The V gene is TRBV7-2, the J gene TRBJ1-4; 9 bases map to TRBD1. CDR1 and CDR2 (germline): SGHTA, FQGNSA. This CDR3 spans 17 amino acids. J was trimmed by 5 bases and V by 2 bases; bases with no gene match: 9. The CDR3 coding sequence is TGTGCCAGCAGCTTATGGGGAGCGGGACAGGGAAATGAAAAACTGTTTTTT. It translates to CASSLWGAGQGNEKLFF.

This clone has just one count. V usage is TRBV5-1 and J usage is TRBJ2-5, with 7 bases identical to TRBD2. This CDR3 comprises 13 residues. Germline V gene sequence: CDR1 SGHRS, CDR2 YFSETQ. Losses at the gene ends were 1 base for V and 5 bases for J; bases not matched to a gene: 2. CDR3 DNA: TGCGCCAGCAGCTTGCCCGGGAGGGAGACCCAGTACTTC. Its translation is CASSLPGRETQYF.

The J gene is TRBJ2-7, the V gene TRBV30, with D possibly being TRBD2 (5 bases). The germline gives CDR1 GTSNPN, CDR2 SVGIG (reference sequence). The V and J ends lost 2 bases and 3 bases respectively, with 5 bases between them. The CDR3 is 11 residues long. The CDR3 sequence is CAWSRGYEQYF. The DNA for the CDR3 is TGTGCCTGGAGTCGGGGCTACGAGCAGTACTTC.

CDR3 sequence: CASSLELAGTQETQYF. In DNA, the CDR3 is TGTGCCAGCAGCTTGGAACTAGCGGGGACCCAAGAGACCCAGTACTTC. The chain joins TRBV5-6 to TRBJ2-5; 10 nucleotides align to TRBD2. Germline values: CDR1 SGHDT, CDR2 YYEEEE. V shed 0 bases and J 1 base; nucleotides not matched to a gene: 3. The CDR3 contains 16 residues. The whole variable domain, remainder taken from reference TRBV5-6 and TRBJ2-5, is DAGVTQSPTHLIKTRGQQVTLRCSPKSGHDTVSWYQQALGQGPQFIFQYYEEEERQRGNFPDRFSGHQFPNYSSELNVNALLLGDSALYLCASSLELAGTQETQYFGPGTRLLVL.

The V gene is TRBV5-6, the J gene TRBJ1-1, with D possibly TRBD1 on 5 matching bases. V lost 4 bases, J lost 3 bases, and 22 bases lay in between. The CDR3 is 17 residues long. The germline V gene has CDR1 SGHDT and CDR2 YYEEEE. The CDR3 DNA follows: TGTGCCAGCAGCCTCCCGTCGTGGGGGGTCGCGGACACTGAAGCTTTCTTT. Its protein product is CASSLPSWGVADTEAFF.

The gene calls are TRBV13 and TRBJ2-7, with 7 bases lining up with TRBD1. The V gene's germline CDR1 is PRHDT and CDR2 FYEKMQ (reference sequence). The CDR3 is 14 amino acids. V shed 2 bases, J shed 2 bases, and the junction held 3 bases outside the gene matches. CDR3 sequence: CASSLTDRAYEQYF. The CDR3 nucleotides read TGTGCCAGCAGCTTAACAGACAGGGCCTACGAGCAGTACTTC.

The genes are TRBV4-3 and TRBJ2-3; TRBD2 agrees at 9 bases. CDR3 length: 16 amino acids. Per the germline V gene, CDR1 is LGHNA and CDR2 is YSLEER. V was pared by 1 base and J by 4 bases, with 6 bases of the junction left unmatched. The CDR3 DNA is TGCGCCAGCAGCCAAGCCCTAGCGGGAAATTCAGATACGCAGTATTTT. Translation gives CASSQALAGNSDTQYF.

The table lists this clone with a few counts. The V gene is TRBV4-1, the J gene TRBJ1-5; tentatively, D is TRBD1 (5 bases). CDR1 is MGHRA and CDR2 is YSYEKL in the germline V gene. The CDR3 consists of 16 residues. Trimming pared 3 bases from V and 4 bases from J, leaving 16 bases between. CDR3 protein: CASSQGRFFLNQPQHF. CDR3 sequence (DNA): TGCGCCAGCAGCCAGGGGCGGTTCTTCCTTAATCAGCCCCAGCATTTT.

V usage is TRBV27 and J usage is TRBJ1-6; 7 bases agree with TRBD1. With 1 base clipped from V and 12 bases from J, the junction kept 0 bases outside the gene matches. Germline V CDR1 and CDR2: MNHEY, SMNVEV (reference sequence). CDR3 length: 12 amino acids. CDR3 in amino acids: CASSLYRGPLHF. DNA of the CDR3: TGTGCCAGCAGTTTATACAGGGGACCCCTCCACTTT.

J is TRBJ2-4 and V is TRBV6-5, with 12 bases lining up with TRBD2. V gave up 5 bases and J gave up 6 bases; unmatched junction bases: 5. Germline V CDR1 and CDR2: MNHEY, SVGAGI. The CDR3 covers 15 residues. The CDR3 DNA sequence: TGTGCCAGCAGTACCGGACTAGCGGGGAGAAACATTCAGTACTTC. Protein product: CASSTGLAGRNIQYF.

The CDR3 DNA sequence: TGTGCCACCAGCAGAGGCAATTACAGGTACCACTCCTACAATGAGCAGTTCTTC. Its translation: CATSRGNYRYHSYNEQFF. V and J are TRBV15 and TRBJ2-1; perhaps TRBD1 as D (5 bases). The germline V gene has CDR1 LNHNV and CDR2 YYDKDF (reference sequence). The V end lost 1 base, the J end lost 0 bases, and 16 bases lay between the germline ends. The CDR3 is made up of 18 amino acids.

For this clone: Other DNA variants within this sample encode the same CDR3. The rearrangement links TRBV28 to TRBJ2-7; weak D call: TRBD2 (5 bases). Trimming shortened V by 6 bases and J by 0 bases, and 12 bases separated the two germline ends. This CDR3 contains 14 residues. Germline V gives CDR1 MDHEN, CDR2 SYDVKM. CDR3: CASRLDGDSYEQYF. The DNA of the CDR3 is TGTGCCAGCAGACTGGACGGGGACTCCTACGAGCAGTACTTC. Looking up the rest from reference TRBV28 and TRBJ2-7 gives the full variable domain: DVKVTQSSRYLVKRTGEKVFLECVQDMDHENMFWYRQDPGLGLRLIYFSYDVKMKEKGDIPEGYSVSREKKERFSLILESASTNQTSMYLCASRLDGDSYEQYFGPGTRLTVT.

The V gene is TRBV30, the J gene TRBJ2-2, with 9 bases matching TRBD1. Per the germline V gene, CDR1 is GTSNPN and CDR2 is SVGIG (reference sequence). With V trimmed by 2 bases and J by 3 bases, 4 bases remained unmatched. There are 15 residues in the CDR3. As DNA, the CDR3 is TGTGCCTGGAGTCTCCGGGACAGGGACACCGGGGAGCTGTTTTTT. Protein product: CAWSLRDRDTGELFF. The full variable domain, its missing parts supplied by reference TRBV30 and TRBJ2-2, is SQTIHQWPATLVQPVGSPLSLECTVEGTSNPNLYWYRQAAGRGLQLLFYSVGIGQISSEVPQNLSASRPQDRQFILSSKKLLLSDSGFYLCAWSLRDRDTGELFFGEGSRLTVL.

This clone was seen more than once but under ten times. The chain recombines TRBV27 with TRBJ1-1; D is uncertain. Germline V lookup: CDR1 MNHEY, CDR2 SMNVEV (reference sequence). The CDR3 loop spans 14 amino acids. V lost 5 bases and J lost 5, with 15 bases in between. Written as DNA, the CDR3 is TGTGCCAGCAGTCTAAACAGCCTGGGTACTGAAGCTTTCTTT. Protein sequence: CASSLNSLGTEAFF.

This clone has only a few counts. The V and J genes are TRBV7-6 and TRBJ1-2; 8 nucleotides line up with TRBD1. Germline-derived CDR1 and CDR2 are SGHVS and FNYEAQ. The CDR3 is 16 residues long. The J segment lost 1 base and the V segment lost 5 bases, leaving 9 bases of the junction unmatched. As DNA, the CDR3 is TGTGCCAGCAGCCCTTCCGCAGGGGGCTTTAACTATGGCTACACCTTC. Protein: CASSPSAGGFNYGYTF.

This clone was detected only a few times. The rearrangement uses TRBV4-1 and TRBJ2-1; 14 bases fit TRBD2. The germline V gene encodes CDR1 MGHRA and CDR2 YSYEKL. CDR3 length: 17 amino acids. V shed 4 bases, J shed 3 bases, and the junction held 5 bases outside the gene matches. CDR3 nucleotide sequence: TGCGCCAGCAGCCGGGACGGACTAGCGGGGGGCTACAATGAGCAGTTCTTC. Its translation is CASSRDGLAGGYNEQFF.

The chain carries TRBV19 and TRBJ2-4; the D gene is possibly TRBD1 (5 bases). Germline-derived CDR1 and CDR2 are LNHDA and SQIVND (reference sequence). This CDR3 has 12 amino acids. The V gene lost 10 bases and the J gene lost 8 bases, with 15 bases spanning the gap. This chain's CDR3 is CATATVEDIQYF. The CDR3 nucleotides are TGTGCCACCGCGACAGTAGAGGACATTCAGTACTTC.

This clone was counted only a few times. This chain joins TRBV30 and TRBJ1-2, with 8 nucleotides matching TRBD1. The CDR3 runs to 15 residues. Germline V lookup: CDR1 GTSNPN, CDR2 SVGIG (reference sequence). J was trimmed by 3 bases and V by 3 bases; bases with no gene match: 9. In DNA form, the CDR3 reads TGTGCCTGGAGCCCAGGCAGGGGGCCGTACTATGGCTACACCTTC. It is translated as CAWSPGRGPYYGYTF.